The text below deals with one T cell receptor beta chain. The antigen is not known. Via MiXCR, TCRdb re-called the RT-PCR reads, giving one row per CDR3 protein. The sample contains hundreds of thousands of distinct CDR3 sequences, roughly 14% of which appear only once. The data are from a study of response to subunit inactivated influenza vaccine. Study-wide results and limits: Few new T cells, the authors suggested, are recruited by each seasonal influenza vaccination.

This receptor was identified in a man aged 45-65 years who received an inactivated influenza vaccine. The sequenced sample was PBMCs from blood, obtained approximately 12 days after vaccination.

CDR3 nucleotides: TGTGCCAGCAGCTCCGGGACAGGGGGCGCGGGGCAGCCCCAGCATTTT. Translation: CASSSGTGGAGQPQHF. This chain connects TRBV5-4 to TRBJ1-5, with TRBD1 identical over 12 bases. Germline V gene lookup returns CDR1 SGHNT and CDR2 YYREEE (reference sequence). The CDR3 extends over 16 amino acids. V was pared by 3 bases and J by 7 bases, with 8 bases of the junction left unmatched.